These T cell receptor beta chains were read from a single sample in a study of resident and recirculating memory T cells in vitiligo. Assay: immunoSEQ multiplex PCR; the TCRdb copy retains only in-frame clones and omits some. The sample contains 70,000 to 95,000 clones, 92% of which appear only once. Sample: blood. These TCRs come from a male donor with vitiligo. CDR3s include the opening cysteine and the closing phenylalanine or tryptophan. The order of the fields is D gene, J gene, clone size, V gene, CDR3 DNA, CDR3 protein. D genes are given only for firm matches. Some rows have no size entry. The others give once, few or many, or a class for an expanded clone.

TRBD1	TRBJ2-7	NA	TRBV2	TGTGCCAACGCGAGGGGGACAGGGGGAATTGAGCAGTACTTC	CANARGTGGIEQYF
TRBD1	TRBJ1-2	NA	TRBV11-2	TGTGCCAGCAGCTCTTCAGGGGGCGCTGGCTATGGCTACACCTTC	CASSSSGGAGYGYTF
TRBD2	TRBJ2-2	NA	TRBV5-8	TGTGCCAGCAGGAGACTAGCGAGGAACACCGGGGAGCTGTTTTTT	CASRRLARNTGELFF
TRBD1	TRBJ2-7	NA	TRBV6-6	TGTGCCAGCAGGGTGACAGGGGAATCCTACGAGCAGTACTTC	CASRVTGESYEQYF
NA	TRBJ1-4	NA	TRBV6-5	TGTGCCAGCAGAGGGGACATTGATGAAAAACTGTTTTTT	CASRGDIDEKLFF
NA	TRBJ2-7	NA	TRBV7-2	TGTGCCAGCAGCTTAGTCTCATTGGGGCAGAACTACGAGCAGTACTTC	CASSLVSLGQNYEQYF
NA	TRBJ1-6	NA	TRBV27	TGTGCCAGCAGTTTACTTGTGAGCTCCTATAATTCACCCCTCCACTTT	CASSLLVSSYNSPLHF
NA	TRBJ1-1	NA	TRBV2	TGTGCCAGCAGTGAATGGGGCCTCGCCGAAGCTTTCTTT	CASSEWGLAEAFF
TRBD2	TRBJ2-7	NA	TRBV13	TGTGCCAGCAGCTTAGGCCCGGCGGGAGGGCCTGAGGAGCAGTACTTC	CASSLGPAGGPEEQYF
TRBD2	TRBJ2-3	NA	TRBV9	TGTGCCAGCAGCTCCAGACTAGCGGGTTCGTACCCGCAGTATTTT	CASSSRLAGSYPQYF
TRBD1	TRBJ2-7	NA	TRBV7-9	TGTGCCAGCAGCTTAGCGCGGCGACAGGGTAAGGGCGAGCAGTACTTC	CASSLARRQGKGEQYF
TRBD1	TRBJ1-1	NA	TRBV15	TGTGCCACCAGCAGAGGGACAGGGGGGAACACTGAAGCTTTCTTT	CATSRGTGGNTEAFF
NA	TRBJ2-3	medium-sized	TRBV6-4	TGTGCCAGCAGTGAGGAGGCCGTCACAGATACGCAGTATTTT	CASSEEAVTDTQYF
TRBD2	TRBJ2-7	NA	TRBV13	TGTGCCAGCAGCTCATCTAGCGGGAGTCCCTACGAGCAGTACTTC	CASSSSSGSPYEQYF
TRBD2	TRBJ2-1	NA	TRBV27	TGTGCCAGCAGTTACCAGCGGGAAGACGATGAGCAGTTCTTC	CASSYQREDDEQFF
TRBD1	TRBJ2-5	once	TRBV11-2	TGTGCCAGCAGCTTAGGAGGACAGGGCATGGTAAAGACCCAGTACTTC	CASSLGGQGMVKTQYF
TRBD2	TRBJ2-1	NA	TRBV6-5	TGTGCCAGCAGTTACTTAGGACTAGCGGGAGGAAATGAGCAGTTCTTC	CASSYLGLAGGNEQFF
NA	TRBJ2-6	few	TRBV19	TGTGCCAGTAGTGGCACAGGGTTTGGGGCCAACGTCCTGACTTTC	CASSGTGFGANVLTF
TRBD2	TRBJ2-3	once	TRBV2	TGTGCCAGCAGTGGCGGGAGCGAGGTAGATACGCAGTATTTT	CASSGGSEVDTQYF
NA	TRBJ1-4	NA	TRBV29-1	TGCAGCGTTACGAGGACGGGGGGTGAAAAACTGTTTTTT	CSVTRTGGEKLFF
NA	TRBJ1-1	NA	TRBV27	TGTGCCGGCAGTTTACGGCAGGGTTTCACTGAAGCTTTCTTT	CAGSLRQGFTEAFF
TRBD2	TRBJ2-3	NA	TRBV7-3	TGTGCCAGCAGTATCCTCGGGGGACTAGCGGGATCGGCAGATACGCAGTATTTT	CASSILGGLAGSADTQYF
TRBD2	TRBJ2-3	NA	TRBV28	TGTGCCAGCAGTGCGGGAGTTGGTTGGGGCACAGATACGCAGTATTTT	CASSAGVGWGTDTQYF
NA	TRBJ2-2	NA	TRBV10-1	TGCGCCAGCAGTGATTTCCGCGGGACGAACACCGGGGAGCTGTTTTTT	CASSDFRGTNTGELFF
NA	TRBJ2-7	NA	TRBV5-1	TGCGCCAGCAGCTCCTCAGGAAACATCCTCTACGAGCAGTACTTC	CASSSSGNILYEQYF
TRBD2	TRBJ2-7	NA	TRBV7-8	TGTGCCAGCAGCTCCCCCGGGACTAGTAGCGAGCAGTACTTC	CASSSPGTSSEQYF
NA	TRBJ2-7	NA	TRBV6-7	TGTGCCAGCAGTTACTCGAGTGTCTCCAACGGGACTGAGTTTTTCTACGAGCAGTACTTC	CASSYSSVSNGTEFFYEQYF
NA	TRBJ1-2	NA	TRBV27	TGTGCCAGCAGTTTATCCCCCGACACAAACTATGGCTACACCTTC	CASSLSPDTNYGYTF
TRBD1	TRBJ1-5	NA	TRBV28	TGTGCCAGCAGTTTAACAGGGGCTCAATATAGCAATCAGCCCCAGCATTTT	CASSLTGAQYSNQPQHF
NA	TRBJ2-1	NA	TRBV6-5	TGTGCCAGCAGGACGACACAAACTGCCTACAATGAGCAGTTCTTC	CASRTTQTAYNEQFF
TRBD1	TRBJ2-5	NA	TRBV28	TGTGCCAGCAGCCCCGGGACAGGGGCGGAGACCCAGTACTTC	CASSPGTGAETQYF
NA	TRBJ1-1	NA	TRBV7-3	TGTGCCAGCAGCCCCGTCCCCACTGATGAAGCTTTCTTT	CASSPVPTDEAFF
NA	TRBJ1-2	NA	TRBV15	TGTGCCACCAGCAGAGATATAGATACAGGGCAAGGAGGCTACACCTTC	CATSRDIDTGQGGYTF
NA	TRBJ2-2	NA	TRBV6-5	TGTGCCAGCAGCATAACGGGGACCGGGGAGCTGTTTTTT	CASSITGTGELFF
TRBD1	TRBJ1-1	NA	TRBV27	TGTGCCAGCAGTGTAGACAGGGGCACTGAAGCTTTCTTT	CASSVDRGTEAFF
TRBD2	TRBJ2-3	NA	TRBV11-2	TGTGCCAGCAGCTTAGATCCCCCCGGACTAGCGGGAAGCACAGATACGCAGTATTTT	CASSLDPPGLAGSTDTQYF
NA	TRBJ1-3	NA	TRBV27	TGTGCCAGCAGTTTATATGGCAGCTCTGGAAACACCATATATTTT	CASSLYGSSGNTIYF
TRBD1	TRBJ1-1	NA	TRBV7-2	TGTGCCAGCAGCCCCCGGACAGGAACTCTGAACACTGAAGCTTTCTTT	CASSPRTGTLNTEAFF
NA	TRBJ2-1	NA	TRBV12-5	TGTGCTAGTGCCTTGAGAAATGAGCAGTTCTTC	CASALRNEQFF
TRBD2	TRBJ2-5	NA	TRBV30	TGTGCCCTATCGGGGGGGTACCAAGAGACCCAGTACTTC	CALSGGYQETQYF